This TCR beta chain was sequenced for a study of PD-L1 blockade in urothelial cancer. About the research overall: Prior chemotherapy ranged from 0 to 3 regimens per patient. Analysis of blood occurred 3 weeks (second dose) and 6 weeks after treatment start.

Time point here: pretreatment peripheral blood. The germline V gene has CDR1 LNHDA and CDR2 SQIVND (reference sequence). Trimming shortened V by 4 bases and J by 0 bases, and 6 bases separated the two germline ends. This CDR3 has 13 residues. Every PCR got spiked synthetic TCR analog templates. The table came from immunoSEQ multiplex PCR; TCRdb's copy has only in-frame clones and leaves some out. The table records approximately 63,000 clones, about 81% of them present only once. The sequencing used PBMCs, collected around atezolizumab (anti-PD-L1) treatment. This sequence originates from a man in his 70s with urothelial cancer. The chain recombines TRBV19 with TRBJ1-2; D gene ambiguous. This CDR3 reads CASSSGPNYGYTF. The CDR3 DNA sequence: TGTGCCAGTAGTAGCGGCCCTAACTATGGCTACACCTTC.